These 8 T cell receptor beta chains were sequenced from one sample in a study of blood T cell repertoires in COVID-19. The assay was immunoSEQ multiplex PCR, and TCRdb's table has in-frame clones only and misses some. The profile covers about 110,000 clones, with around four fifths appearing a single time and roughly 4% taken by the ten largest. The sequenced sample was peripheral blood. These receptors were obtained from a man aged 65 to 79 with acute or convalescent COVID-19.

This clone was seen many times. The chain links TRBV4-3 to TRBJ2-7; TRBD2 is a possible D gene (5 bases). Per the germline V gene, CDR1 is LGHNA and CDR2 is YSLEER. V was clipped by 1 base and J by 2 bases, with 18 bases between them. CDR3 size: 17 residues. The CDR3 spells CASSQGWAGRRAYEQYF. CDR3 nucleotides: TGCGCCAGCAGCCAAGGTTGGGCGGGCAGGCGAGCCTACGAGCAGTACTTC.

This chain joins TRBV9 and TRBJ2-3; TRBD1 is a possible D gene (6 bases). Trimming cost V 7 bases and J 0 bases, with 12 bases left between them. The CDR3 is made up of 14 amino acids. Germline CDR1 SGDLS, CDR2 YYNGEE. The CDR3, as DNA: TGTGCCAGCCACAGGGACCCAAGCACAGATACGCAGTATTTT. Protein product: CASHRDPSTDTQYF.

This rearrangement joins TRBV5-6 to TRBJ1-2; D gene uncertain. The CDR3 has 15 amino acids. Germline loops: CDR1 SGHDT, CDR2 YYEEEE. V lost 2 bases to trimming and J lost 4 bases, with 15 bases between them. DNA for the CDR3: TGTGCCAGCAGCTTCCCCCGGCGGAACGTCTATGGCTACACCTTC. This sequence encodes CASSFPRRNVYGYTF.

This clone was detected ten times or more. CDR3 loop: CASSYLTGNQETQYF. In DNA, the CDR3 is TGTGCCAGCAGTTACCTTACAGGGAATCAAGAGACCCAGTACTTC. The rearrangement links TRBV6-6 to TRBJ2-5; perhaps TRBD1 as D (6 bases). Germline CDR1 reads MNHNY; CDR2 reads SVGAGI (reference sequence). CDR3 length: 15 residues. V was pared by 2 bases and J by 2 bases, with 12 bases between.

This clone appeared once. V is TRBV5-6 and J is TRBJ2-3; TRBD2 aligns across 11 bases. The V and J ends lost 2 bases and 6 bases, in that order; junction bases with no gene match: 5. This CDR3 spans 15 amino acids. Germline CDR1 reads SGHDT; CDR2 reads YYEEEE. This chain's CDR3 is CASSLGLAGTDTQYF. For the CDR3, the DNA is TGTGCCAGCAGCTTAGGACTAGCGGGTACGGATACGCAGTATTTT.

This clone has a single count. The chain carries TRBV21-1 and TRBJ1-2. TRBV21-1 counts as a pseudogene. The CDR3 is made up of 16 amino acids. The CDR3 loop reads CASSKGFVPGVYGYTF. CDR3 DNA: TGTGCCAGCAGCAAAGGGTTCGTCCCCGGAGTTTATGGCTACACCTTC.

CDR3 DNA sequence: TGTGCCAGCAGTTTATCGACGGGACAGGGGAACTATGGCTACACCTTC. Translated, it gives CASSLSTGQGNYGYTF. The chain is built from TRBV27 and TRBJ1-2, with 10 nucleotides matching TRBD1. The CDR3 spans 16 residues. Germline V CDR1 and CDR2: MNHEY, SMNVEV (reference sequence). The junction had 3 bases not matched to a gene; V was cut back by 0 bases and J by 2 bases.

This clone was recorded once. The V call is TRBV15, the J call TRBJ2-3; 7 positions match TRBD2. CDR1 and CDR2 from the germline V gene are LNHNV and YYDKDF (reference sequence). V dropped 1 base and J dropped 2; count of bases not matched to a gene: 6. The CDR3 contains 16 residues. The DNA for the CDR3 is TGTGCCACCAGCAGAGGTTTCGCGGGGGTCACAGATACGCAGTATTTT. It specifies CATSRGFAGVTDTQYF.